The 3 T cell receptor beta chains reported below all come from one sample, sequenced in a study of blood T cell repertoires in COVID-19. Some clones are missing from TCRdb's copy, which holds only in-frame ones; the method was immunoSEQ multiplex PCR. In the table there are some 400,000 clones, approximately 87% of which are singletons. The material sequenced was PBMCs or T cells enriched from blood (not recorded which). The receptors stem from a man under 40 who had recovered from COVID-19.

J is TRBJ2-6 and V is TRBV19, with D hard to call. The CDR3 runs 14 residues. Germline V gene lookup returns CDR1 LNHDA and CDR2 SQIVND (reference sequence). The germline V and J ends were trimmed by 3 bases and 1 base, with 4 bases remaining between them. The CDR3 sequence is CASSMASGANVLTF. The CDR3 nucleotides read TGTGCCAGTAGTATGGCTTCTGGGGCCAACGTCCTGACTTTC.

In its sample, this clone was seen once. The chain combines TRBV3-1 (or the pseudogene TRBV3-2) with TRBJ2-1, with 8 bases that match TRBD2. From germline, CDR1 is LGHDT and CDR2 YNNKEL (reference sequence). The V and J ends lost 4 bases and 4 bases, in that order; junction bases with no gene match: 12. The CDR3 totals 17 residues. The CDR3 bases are TGTGCCAGCAGCCCCGAACTCCGGGGGGGCCAATACAATGAGCAGTTCTTC. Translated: CASSPELRGGQYNEQFF.

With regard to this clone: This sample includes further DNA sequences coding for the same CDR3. CDR3: CAWSDGGADTQYF. DNA for the CDR3: TGTGCCTGGAGTGATGGAGGGGCAGATACGCAGTATTTT. The chain has TRBV30 and TRBJ2-3; D perhaps matches TRBD2 (6 bases). The length of the CDR3 is 13 residues. The V gene's germline CDR1 is GTSNPN and CDR2 SVGIG (reference sequence). V was clipped by 1 base and J by 4 bases, with 9 bases between them. Based on the CDR3 plus reference TRBV30 and TRBJ2-3, the full variable domain is SQTIHQWPATLVQPVGSPLSLECTVEGTSNPNLYWYRQAAGRGLQLLFYSVGIGQISSEVPQNLSASRPQDRQFILSSKKLLLSDSGFYLCAWSDGGADTQYFGPGTRLTVL.